This T cell receptor beta chain was obtained from a study of CD8 T cells in ankylosing spondylitis. It was by quantitative 5'-RACE with molecular barcodes that TCR beta libraries were made. Each CDR3 protein gets one entry after TCRdb re-called the 5' RACE reads with MiXCR. This table holds some 840,000 distinct CDR3 sequences, roughly 12% found once. This clonotype occurred a few times. What it binds is unknown. Findings of the study overall: The disease-linked clones had a CD8+ phenotype and low blood frequencies. A TCR beta motif of fewer than ten highly homologous variants appeared characteristic of ankylosing spondylitis blood. Some motif variants had been reported before (in reactive arthritis synovial fluid and blood). Within matched ankylosing spondylitis synovial fluid, disease-linked clones were reportedly significantly enriched.

CDR3 length: 14 residues. V lost 6 bases and J 7 bases, leaving 19 bases between the germline ends. Germline V gives CDR1 SGHTA, CDR2 FQGNSA. The chain uses TRBV7-2 and TRBJ2-7; D perhaps matches TRBD2 (5 bases). Sequencing was performed on blood, either unsorted or a sorted T cell fraction (not recorded which). The TCR was taken from a male donor with ankylosing spondylitis. CDR3 protein: CASSYSGNPREQYF. CDR3 DNA sequence: TGTGCCAGCAGTTATTCCGGGAATCCGAGAGAGCAGTACTTC. Supplemented by reference TRBV7-2 and TRBJ2-7, the full variable domain reads GAGVSQSPSNKVTEKGKDVELRCDPISGHTALYWYRQSLGQGLEFLIYFQGNSAPDKSGLPSDRFSAERTGGSVSTLTIQRTQQEDSAVYLCASSYSGNPREQYFGPGTRLTVT.